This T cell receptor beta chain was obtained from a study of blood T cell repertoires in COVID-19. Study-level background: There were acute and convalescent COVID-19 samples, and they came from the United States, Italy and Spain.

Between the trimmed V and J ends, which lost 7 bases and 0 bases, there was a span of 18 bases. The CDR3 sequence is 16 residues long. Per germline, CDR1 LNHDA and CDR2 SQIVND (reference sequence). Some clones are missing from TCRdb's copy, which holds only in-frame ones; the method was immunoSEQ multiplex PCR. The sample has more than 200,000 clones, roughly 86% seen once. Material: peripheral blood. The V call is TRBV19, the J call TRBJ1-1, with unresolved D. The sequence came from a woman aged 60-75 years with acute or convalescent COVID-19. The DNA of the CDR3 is TGTGCCAGTACCCTATACGGCGGGGTTATGAACACTGAAGCTTTCTTT. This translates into CASTLYGGVMNTEAFF.